Described below is a single T cell receptor (beta chain) sequence and its context. V shed 11 bases and J shed 7 bases, with 23 bases lying between them. This CDR3 has 14 residues. The entry originates in a study of blood T cells in healthy people across ages. Using a J-beta primer mix together with a sample-barcoded 5' primer, a second PCR was run for about 6 to 11 cycles. TCRdb fed the 5' RACE reads into MiXCR, producing one record per CDR3 protein. The sample holds roughly 1.7 million distinct CDR3 sequences; approximately 32% are singletons and the top ten take approximately 10%. This receptor was taken from a woman aged 25 to 39 in good health. Specimen: blood. The J gene is TRBJ1-2, the V gene TRBV12-3 or TRBV12-4; the D is unclear. CDR3 amino acids: CAGTPIEEVRGYTF. The CDR3 coding sequence is TGTGCCGGCACCCCAATCGAGGAGGTTCGTGGCTACACCTTC.